This section outlines one TCR beta chain sequence together with its context. Its antigen is not yet known. Base qualities are not at hand, and no much larger clone is one base apart. The data belong to a study of blood T cell repertoires in COVID-19 (dated by TCRdb to between 2020 and 2021). Turning to the overall study: Samples from collaborators originated in the United States, Italy and Spain and spanned both the acute and convalescent phases of COVID-19. The material from the prospective study consisted of cDNA or gDNA derived from T cells, B-cell-depleted T cells, or PBMCs. Deeply sampled blood TCRbeta repertoires from subjects exposed to, actively infected with, or recovered from COVID-19 were included in the dataset. The repertoires were released in a freely available public database meant as a resource for research on the immune response to SARS-CoV-2. The samples were drawn from the first 160 participants of the ongoing ImmuneRACE study and from some 1,300 subjects provided by 6 global collaborators. Sample metadata almost always included a de-identified subject ID, COVID-19 status, age in years and sex. Where available, HLA class I and class II types were taken from metadata supplied by the sample provider and were not determined by assay-based typing.

Another Seattle source contributed samples from volunteer blood donors who had recovered from COVID-19. Collaborating institutions collected whole blood in K2EDTA tubes following their own protocols. Collaborator samples were shipped for TCRbeta analysis as frozen whole blood, isolated PBMCs, or DNA extracted from either sample type. General study outcomes and caveats: How much clinical and demographic metadata was included differed by source and by participant, and the metadata was provided uncurated.

TCRbeta CDR3 regions were amplified from genomic DNA using the immunoSEQ Assay, a bias-controlled multiplex PCR. The source study handled its data this way. The number of nucleated cells in each sample was estimated from the amplification of reference gene primers within the assay. To quantify the absolute abundance of each unique TCRbeta CDR3 rearrangement, sequence reads were collapsed and filtered. Productive Simpson clonality was computed per sample as the square root of Simpson's diversity index over productive rearrangements. Here the immuneACCESS table is served through TCRdb, limited to in-frame sequences with V and J called. Missing clones are a known gap in these copies; in checked studies unresolved V genes cover under half, and the rest lacks a known reason. V and J calls and clone size are given by that table; D and trimming were obtained from the DNA. Recorded for this sample are around 270,000 clones; around 84% of them occurred a single time. The ten most abundant clones make up more than 1.5% of the sample.

At the junction V is shortened by 6 bases and J by 4 bases; bases outside the gene matches: 6. The germline V gene (reference sequence) provides CDR1 MNHNY and CDR2 SVGAGI. The CDR3 starts with the cysteine, ends with the phenylalanine, and has 15 residues. The only DNA kept is the CDR3, 45 bases in frame from the first base. The sequence joins TRBV6-6 to TRBJ1-4; 9 of the junction bases match TRBD1. This receptor was identified in a woman aged 40 to 55 who had recovered from COVID-19. Source material: peripheral blood. The DNA sequence is TGTGCCAGCAGCCTCGGACAGGGGTTTAATGAAAAACTGTTTTTT. This is translated as CASSLGQGFNEKLFF.